The present TCR beta chain was sequenced within a study of T-cell memory formation after mild COVID-19. Looking at the study overall: There were largely donor-specific TCR clusters.

With constant-segment primers, 5'RACE yielded cDNA libraries of TCR alpha and TCR beta that carried sample barcodes and UMIs. One entry per CDR3 protein, called by TCRdb with MiXCR from the 5' RACE reads. The repertoire has around 500,000 distinct CDR3 sequences, 15% to 20% of them found once; the top ten carry about 12%. This clonotype has a handful of counts. Its target is not known. Study-level points and caveats: Contracting clones, day 15 to 85, had balanced CD4/CD8, and later expanders favored CD4+. Largely, contracting CD4+ clones fell within CM and EM, and contracting CD8+ clones within EMRA.

V was pared by 3 bases and J by 6 bases, with 17 bases of the junction left unmatched. CDR3 length: 19 residues. This TCR was sampled from an adult woman who had mild COVID-19 (a few samples of this study predate the infection). Cell type and time point are not known. The sample was PBMCs or a T cell subset sorted from them (not recorded which). The genes are TRBV12-3 or TRBV12-4 and TRBJ2-1; 10 nucleotides align to TRBD1. The CDR3 loop reads CASSFVDLVGTGVINEQFF. The CDR3 DNA is TGTGCCAGCAGTTTTGTTGATCTGGTTGGGACAGGGGTAATCAATGAGCAGTTCTTC.